This T cell receptor beta chain stems from a study of tumor and adjacent non-tumor tissue in lung cancer. Turning to the study itself: There were around 11 adenocarcinoma, a couple of squamous cell carcinoma and 1 small cell lung cancer cases. Whole-study results and caveats: Higher tumor TCR diversity was associated with shorter survival.

CDR1 is SGHAT and CDR2 is FQNNGV in the germline V gene. The CDR3 contains 14 residues. Deletions cut 9 bases from V and 15 bases from J, with 26 bases between. As concerns this clonotype: Its antigen is not identified.

TCRbeta libraries were built with three rounds of nested PCR, modified from ARM-PCR. TCRdb independently ran MiXCR on the multiplex PCR reads; one entry per CDR3 protein. The table includes tens of thousands of distinct CDR3 sequences, around 70% detected once. RNA was extracted from bulk tissue without any cell sorting. More than 3 cm separated this lung sample from the edge of the tumor. The chain recombines TRBV11-2 with TRBJ1-4; D is ambiguous. What was sequenced was distant non-tumor lung tissue. The clonotype originates from a woman between 45 and 60 years old with non-small cell lung cancer. The CDR3 sequence is CASSLDSTNEELFF. The CDR3 DNA sequence: TGTGCCAGTAGCCTTGATAGCACTAATGAAGAATTGTTTTTT.